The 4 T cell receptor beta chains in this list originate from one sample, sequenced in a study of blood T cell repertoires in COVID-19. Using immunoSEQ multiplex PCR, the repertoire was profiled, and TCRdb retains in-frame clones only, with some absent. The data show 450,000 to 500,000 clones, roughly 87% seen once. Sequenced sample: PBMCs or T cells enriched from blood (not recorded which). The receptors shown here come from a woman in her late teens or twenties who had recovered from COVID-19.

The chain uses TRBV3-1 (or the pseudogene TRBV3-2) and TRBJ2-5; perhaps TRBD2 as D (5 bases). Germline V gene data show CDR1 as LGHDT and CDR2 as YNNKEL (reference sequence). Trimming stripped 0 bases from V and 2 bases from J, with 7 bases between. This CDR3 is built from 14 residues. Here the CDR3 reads CASSQEGGQETQYF. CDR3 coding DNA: TGTGCCAGCAGCCAAGAAGGAGGTCAAGAGACCCAGTACTTC.

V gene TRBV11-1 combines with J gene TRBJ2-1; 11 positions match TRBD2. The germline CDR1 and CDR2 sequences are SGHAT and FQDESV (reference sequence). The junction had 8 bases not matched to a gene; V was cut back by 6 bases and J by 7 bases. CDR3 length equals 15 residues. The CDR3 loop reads CASRRRLAGLNEQFF. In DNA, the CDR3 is TGTGCCAGCAGGAGGAGACTAGCGGGGCTAAATGAGCAGTTCTTC. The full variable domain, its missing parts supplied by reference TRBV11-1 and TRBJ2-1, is EAEVAQSPRYKITEKSQAVAFWCDPISGHATLYWYRQILGQGPELLVQFQDESVVDDSQLPKDRFSAERLKGVDSTLKIQPAELGDSAMYLCASRRRLAGLNEQFFGPGTRLTVL.

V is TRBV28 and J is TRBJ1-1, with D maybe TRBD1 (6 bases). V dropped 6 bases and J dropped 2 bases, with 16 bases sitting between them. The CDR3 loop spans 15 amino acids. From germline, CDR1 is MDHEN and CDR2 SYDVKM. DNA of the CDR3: TGTGCCAGCAGGAAATACGGGACACGCAACACTGAAGCTTTCTTT. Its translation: CASRKYGTRNTEAFF.

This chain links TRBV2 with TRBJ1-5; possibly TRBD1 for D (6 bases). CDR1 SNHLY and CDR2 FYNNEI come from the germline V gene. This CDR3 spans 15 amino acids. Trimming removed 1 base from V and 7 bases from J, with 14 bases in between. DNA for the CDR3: TGTGCCAGCAGTGAAGAAAGGGGGGGTAGACAGCCCCAGCATTTT. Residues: CASSEERGGRQPQHF.